The clone carrying this T cell receptor (beta chain) has at least ten counts. What it recognizes is unknown. Assay: immunoSEQ multiplex PCR; the TCRdb copy retains only in-frame clones and omits some. The data list around 35,000 clones, none observed once; 5.9% falls to the top ten. This sample was taken from a study of T cells after posttransplantation cyclophosphamide. Study results and caveats: Donor-recipient repertoire similarity was low at 1-2 months, rising over year one. Recipient CMV seropositivity and CMV reactivation strongly tracked TRB clonality. Blood and skin or GI T cell repertoires showed limited TRB overlap.

The V gene lost 2 bases and the J gene lost 5 bases, with 7 bases spanning the gap. The germline CDR1 and CDR2 sequences are MNHNY and SVGAGI (reference sequence). The CDR3 sequence is 12 residues long. On the day of bone marrow donation, the related graft donor provided peripheral blood. The chain joins TRBV6-6 to TRBJ2-7; TRBD2 is a possible D gene (6 bases). Input material: PBMCs. The receptor was isolated from a man younger than 40 in good health and a related stem cell transplant donor. The CDR3 DNA reads TGTGCCAGCAGTTACCCGGGGGACGAGCAGTACTTC. Its translation: CASSYPGDEQYF.